The entry below describes one T cell receptor (beta chain). Recent acute infections and vaccinations were absent in the healthy HIV-negative adult donors. A CD45RA-negative memory subset and a CD45RA+ naive subset were separated from the CD4+ cells. This record comes from a study of shared clonotypes between healthy human individuals. Study at large: Researchers drew samples from two women and three men aged 18 to 49. Per donor, CD8 memory used one plate, CD8 naive used two, CD4 memory used three and CD4 naive used three.

Sequencing used immunoSEQ multiplex PCR; TCRdb keeps in-frame clones, though not all of them. Among 2 million to 2.5 million clones listed, approximately 94% were seen once. This receptor was taken from a young man in good health. The sequenced sample was naive CD4+ T cells sorted from blood. The subset denotes: CD45RA+ positively selected.

The CDR3 nucleotides read TGTGCCACCTCACGGACAGGGAAATCCTACGAGCAGTACTTC. Protein product: CATSRTGKSYEQYF. The J gene is TRBJ2-7, the V gene TRBV15; 8 bases match TRBD1. Losses at the gene ends were 8 bases for V and 1 base for J; bases not matched to a gene: 7. The CDR3 has 14 residues. Germline CDR1 reads LNHNV; CDR2 reads YYDKDF (reference sequence).